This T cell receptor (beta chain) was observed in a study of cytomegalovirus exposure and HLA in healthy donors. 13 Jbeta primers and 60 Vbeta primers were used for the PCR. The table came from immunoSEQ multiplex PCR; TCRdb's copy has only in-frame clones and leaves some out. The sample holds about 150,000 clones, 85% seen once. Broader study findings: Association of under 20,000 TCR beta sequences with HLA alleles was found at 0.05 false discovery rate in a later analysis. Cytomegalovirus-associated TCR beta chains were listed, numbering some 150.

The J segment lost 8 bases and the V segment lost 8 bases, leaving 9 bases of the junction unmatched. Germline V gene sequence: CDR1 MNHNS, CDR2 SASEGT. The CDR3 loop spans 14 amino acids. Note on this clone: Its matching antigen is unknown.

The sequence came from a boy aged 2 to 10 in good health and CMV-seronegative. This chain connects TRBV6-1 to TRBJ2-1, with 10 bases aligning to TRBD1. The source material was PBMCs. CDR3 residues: CASGGTGESDEQFF. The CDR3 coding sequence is TGTGCCAGCGGCGGGACAGGGGAGTCGGATGAGCAGTTCTTC.